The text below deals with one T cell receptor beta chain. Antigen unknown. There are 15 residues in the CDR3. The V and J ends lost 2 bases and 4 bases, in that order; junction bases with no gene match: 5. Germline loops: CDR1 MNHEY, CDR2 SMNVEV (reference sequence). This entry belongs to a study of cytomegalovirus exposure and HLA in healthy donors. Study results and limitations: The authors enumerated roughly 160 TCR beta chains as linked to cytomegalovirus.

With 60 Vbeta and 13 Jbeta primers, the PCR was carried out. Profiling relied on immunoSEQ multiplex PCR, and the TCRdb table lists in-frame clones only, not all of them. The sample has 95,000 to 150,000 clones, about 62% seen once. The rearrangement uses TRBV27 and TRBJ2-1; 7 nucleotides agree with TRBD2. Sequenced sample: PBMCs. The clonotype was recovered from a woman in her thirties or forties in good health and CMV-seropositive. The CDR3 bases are TGTGCCAGCAGTTTAGCGGGAGTATCGTACAATGAGCAGTTCTTC. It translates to CASSLAGVSYNEQFF.